This T cell receptor (beta chain) was sequenced during a study of blood T cells in healthy people across ages. Researchers collected approximately 9.9 milliliters of peripheral blood from every single donor. The extraction recovered at least 5.5 micrograms of total RNA per sample. Using a J-beta primer mix together with a sample-barcoded 5' primer, a second PCR was run for roughly 6 to 12 cycles. Every sample gave at least 3 million paired-end reads containing CDR3. MiXCR was run by TCRdb on the 5' RACE reads, yielding one entry per CDR3 protein. The sample records just under 750,000 distinct CDR3 sequences, 22% being singletons. The V gene's germline CDR1 is DFQATT and CDR2 SNEGSKA (reference sequence). The CDR3 is 14 residues long. Overall study findings and caveats: TCR beta diversity per million T cells fell roughly linearly with age.

Turning to this clonotype: Its antigen is undetermined.

The chain employs TRBV20-1 and TRBJ2-7, with 10 bases identical to TRBD2. The J call is doubtful: the DNA matches TRBJ2-5 better. This clonotype originated in a man aged 65 to 85 in good health. Sample: blood. CDR3 in DNA: TGCAGTGTTTTTAGCGGGGGGACCCAAGAGACCCAGTACTTC. Translated: CSVFSGGTQETQYF.